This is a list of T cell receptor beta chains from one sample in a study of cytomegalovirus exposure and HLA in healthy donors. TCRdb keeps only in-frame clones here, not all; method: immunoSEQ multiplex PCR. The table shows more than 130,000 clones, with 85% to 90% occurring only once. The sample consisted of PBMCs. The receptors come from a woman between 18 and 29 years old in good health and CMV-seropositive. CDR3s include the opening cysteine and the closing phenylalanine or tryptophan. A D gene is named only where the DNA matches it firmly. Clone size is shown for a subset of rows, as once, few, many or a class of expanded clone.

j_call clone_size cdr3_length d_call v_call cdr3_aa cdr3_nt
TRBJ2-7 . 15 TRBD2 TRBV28 CASSFPSGHSYEQYF TGTGCCAGCAGTTTTCCTAGCGGGCACTCCTACGAGCAGTACTTC
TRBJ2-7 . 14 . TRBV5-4 CASRSHEGAYEQYF TGTGCCAGCAGGTCCCACGAGGGCGCCTACGAGCAGTACTTC
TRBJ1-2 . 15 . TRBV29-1 CSVGGHISPNYGYTF TGCAGCGTTGGGGGGCACATTTCGCCTAACTATGGCTACACCTTC
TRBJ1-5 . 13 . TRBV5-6 CASSLALEGPQHF TGTGCCAGCAGCTTGGCCTTGGAGGGGCCCCAGCATTTT
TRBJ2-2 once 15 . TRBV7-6 CASSLLQGGTGELFF TGTGCCAGCAGCTTACTCCAGGGAGGCACCGGGGAGCTGTTTTTT
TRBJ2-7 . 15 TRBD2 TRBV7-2 CASSPGTSGYYEQYF TGTGCCAGCAGCCCCGGGACTAGCGGCTACTACGAGCAGTACTTC
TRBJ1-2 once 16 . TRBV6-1 CASSELVWPALYGYTF TGTGCCAGCAGTGAACTTGTATGGCCAGCGTTGTACGGCTACACCTTC
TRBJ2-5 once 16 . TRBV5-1 CASREYGQKLTETQYF TGCGCCAGCAGGGAGTACGGACAGAAGCTAACAGAGACCCAGTACTTC
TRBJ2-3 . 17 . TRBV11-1 CASSVRDIRLTTDTQYF TGTGCCAGCAGCGTTCGAGACATCCGACTAACCACAGATACGCAGTATTTT
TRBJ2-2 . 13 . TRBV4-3 CASSQAYTGELFF TGCGCCAGCAGCCAAGCGTATACCGGGGAGCTGTTTTTT
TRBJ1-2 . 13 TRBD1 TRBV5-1 CASSADRGYGYTF TGCGCCAGCAGCGCAGACAGGGGGTATGGCTACACCTTC
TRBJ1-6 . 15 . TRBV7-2 CASSLYRADNSPLHF TGTGCCAGCAGCCTCTACAGGGCTGATAATTCACCCCTCCACTTT
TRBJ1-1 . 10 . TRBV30 CACRGTEAFF TGTGCCTGCCGGGGCACTGAAGCTTTCTTT
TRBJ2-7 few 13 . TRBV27 CASTGGTGLGQYF TGTGCCAGCACCGGGGGGACAGGCCTTGGGCAGTACTTC